The 25 T cell receptor beta chains reported below all come from one sample, sequenced in a study of T-cell memory formation after mild COVID-19. TCRdb reprocessed the 5' RACE reads via MiXCR and lists one record per CDR3 protein. The sample consists of around 370,000 distinct CDR3 sequences, around 20% of them appearing once. The sample comprised PBMCs or a T cell subset sorted from them (not recorded which). The receptors shown here come from an adult woman who had mild COVID-19 (a few samples of this study predate the infection). Cell type and time point are not known.

The chain employs TRBV18 and TRBJ2-7; D not certain. The CDR3 length is 14 residues. Trimming removed 1 base from V and 7 bases from J, with 14 bases in between. CDR1 and CDR2 from the germline V gene are KGHSH and LQKENI. CDR3 region: CASSPHPPGNEQYF. The CDR3 DNA reads TGTGCCAGCTCACCACACCCTCCCGGTAATGAGCAGTACTTC.

In its sample, this clonotype was seen a few times. V and J are TRBV6-2 or TRBV6-3 and TRBJ2-2; 7 nucleotides agree with TRBD2. This CDR3 comprises 12 residues. The ends lost 6 bases at V and 7 bases at J; junction bases unmatched: 2. Per germline, CDR1 MNHEY and CDR2 SVGEGT. CDR3 protein: CASRWGGGELFF. In nucleotides, the CDR3 is TGTGCCAGCAGATGGGGGGGCGGGGAGCTGTTTTTT.

The CDR3 region has the DNA TGTGCCAGCAGTTACTCGCCGGCGCGGGGCTATGGCTACACCTTC. Translation gives CASSYSPARGYGYTF. The chain uses TRBV6-5 and TRBJ1-2; D call uncertain. Per the germline V gene, CDR1 is MNHEY and CDR2 is SVGAGI. The CDR3 loop spans 15 amino acids. V lost 0 bases and J 4 bases, leaving 12 bases between the germline ends.

The chain has TRBV25-1 and TRBJ2-4; D remains ambiguous. This CDR3 has 13 amino acids. V was pared by 3 bases and J by 0 bases, with 3 bases between. Germline CDR1 is MGHDK and CDR2 is SYGVNS. The DNA for the CDR3 is TGTGCCAGCAGTGAGACAGCCAAAAACATTCAGTACTTC. Amino acid sequence: CASSETAKNIQYF.

J is TRBJ1-1 and V is TRBV18, with D maybe TRBD1 (6 bases). The germline V and J ends were trimmed by 4 bases and 3 bases, with 12 bases remaining between them. This CDR3 comprises 14 residues. Germline V CDR1 and CDR2: KGHSH, LQKENI. The DNA for the CDR3 is TGTGCCAGCTCACTCCAACAGGGCTACACTGAAGCTTTCTTT. Its translation: CASSLQQGYTEAFF.

This chain uses TRBV20-1 with TRBJ1-1, with D perhaps TRBD1 (6 bases). The CDR3 is 14 amino acids. Trimming cost V 4 bases and J 5 bases, with 17 bases left between them. CDR1 is DFQATT, CDR2 SNEGSKA, per germline (reference sequence). The CDR3 protein is CSAIYRGGRTEAFF. The CDR3 region has the DNA TGCAGTGCTATTTATAGGGGGGGGCGAACTGAAGCTTTCTTT.

The chain recombines TRBV20-1 with TRBJ2-3; TRBD1 agrees at 7 bases. The CDR3 is 14 residues long. CDR1 is DFQATT and CDR2 is SNEGSKA in the germline V gene (reference sequence). V shed 3 bases and J 3 bases; nucleotides not matched to a gene: 6. The DNA of the CDR3 is TGCAGTGCTAGTACGACAGGGTGGACAGATACGCAGTATTTT. It yields the protein CSASTTGWTDTQYF.

This clonotype occurred a few times. This chain uses TRBV5-4 with TRBJ2-1; possibly TRBD2 for D (5 bases). The CDR3 runs 17 residues. V was shortened by 1 base and J by 0 bases, with 14 bases between the two germline ends. Germline V gene lookup returns CDR1 SGHNT and CDR2 YYREEE (reference sequence). The CDR3 DNA reads TGTGCCAGCAGCTTGACAGCTACGGGGAGCTCCTACAATGAGCAGTTCTTC. Protein product: CASSLTATGSSYNEQFF.

This chain joins TRBV10-3 and TRBJ1-2, with D perhaps matching TRBD1 (5 bases). Trimming shortened V by 8 bases and J by 3 bases, and 16 bases separated the two germline ends. The CDR3 has 14 residues. Germline CDR1 is ENHRY and CDR2 is SYGVKD. The CDR3 DNA reads as TGTGCCATCGAAACGGAGGGGAGGGACTATGGCTACACCTTC. It specifies CAIETEGRDYGYTF.

This clonotype was seen at least ten times. The chain links TRBV7-2 to TRBJ1-6; maybe TRBD1 (6 bases). The CDR3 contains 14 residues. CDR1 SGHTA and CDR2 FQGNSA come from the germline V gene. V was trimmed by 3 bases and J by 8 bases, leaving 11 bases between them. The CDR3 DNA is TGTGCCAGCAGCTTCCGGGGGCGGGATTCACCCCTCCACTTT. Translation: CASSFRGRDSPLHF.

The CDR3 sequence is CAWSVGSPGETQYF. The CDR3 nucleotides read TGTGCCTGGAGTGTAGGGTCTCCGGGAGAGACCCAGTACTTC. The chain joins TRBV30 to TRBJ2-5; D gene ambiguous. CDR3 length: 14 amino acids. From germline, CDR1 is GTSNPN and CDR2 SVGIG (reference sequence). V was clipped by 0 bases and J by 4 bases, with 12 bases between them.

The chain has TRBV30 and TRBJ2-7; tentatively, D is TRBD1 (6 bases). The germline V and J ends were trimmed by 2 bases and 4 bases, with 12 bases remaining between them. Germline-derived CDR1 and CDR2 are GTSNPN and SVGIG (reference sequence). The CDR3 totals 13 residues. The CDR3 loop reads CAWSLDQGYEQYF. Written as DNA, the CDR3 is TGTGCCTGGAGTTTGGATCAGGGGTACGAGCAGTACTTC.

In this sample, this clonotype turned up a few times. V is TRBV27 and J is TRBJ1-1, with TRBD1 matching 7 bases. Per germline, CDR1 MNHEY and CDR2 SMNVEV (reference sequence). The CDR3 runs 16 residues. V lost 5 bases to trimming and J lost 1 base; unmatched junction nucleotides: 10. In DNA form, the CDR3 reads TGTGCCAGCAGTGGGGGACCTCGGACAGGGAACACTGAAGCTTTCTTT. Protein product: CASSGGPRTGNTEAFF.

V usage is TRBV4-2 and J usage is TRBJ1-1, with 8 positions matching TRBD1. The germline V gene encodes CDR1 LGHNA and CDR2 YNFKEQ. The CDR3 has 15 residues. Trimming removed 2 bases from V and 3 bases from J; junction bases left unmatched: 5. CDR3 sequence: CASSQTVQGDTEAFF. DNA for the CDR3: TGTGCCAGCAGCCAAACCGTACAGGGGGACACTGAAGCTTTCTTT.

The chain is built from TRBV7-2 and TRBJ2-2, with 14 nucleotides matching TRBD2. Per germline, CDR1 SGHTA and CDR2 FQGNSA. V was clipped by 2 bases and J by 5 bases; unmatched bases: 4. This CDR3 is 17 amino acids long. The CDR3 sequence is CASSLKGLAGGTGELFF. The CDR3 nucleotides read TGTGCCAGCAGCTTAAAAGGACTAGCGGGGGGTACCGGGGAGCTGTTTTTT. Together with reference TRBV7-2 and TRBJ2-2, the CDR3 gives the full variable domain: GAGVSQSPSNKVTEKGKDVELRCDPISGHTALYWYRQSLGQGLEFLIYFQGNSAPDKSGLPSDRFSAERTGGSVSTLTIQRTQQEDSAVYLCASSLKGLAGGTGELFFGEGSRLTVL.

V is TRBV6-2 or TRBV6-3 and J is TRBJ2-5; D uncertain. CDR1 and CDR2 from the germline V gene are MNHEY and SVGEGT. V lost 5 bases, J lost 5 bases, and 12 bases lay in between. The CDR3 covers 13 residues. The CDR3 spells CASSVNPGETQYF. The DNA for the CDR3 is TGTGCCAGCAGTGTTAACCCCGGTGAGACCCAGTACTTC.

The sample holds a few counts of this clonotype. V usage is TRBV30 and J usage is TRBJ2-3; 10 bases agree with TRBD2. Germline loops: CDR1 GTSNPN, CDR2 SVGIG (reference sequence). This CDR3 has 16 amino acids. V was pared by 3 bases and J by 1 base, with 7 bases of the junction left unmatched. CDR3 protein: CAWSSGLAGGTDTQYF. The CDR3 DNA sequence: TGTGCCTGGAGCTCCGGGCTAGCGGGAGGCACAGATACGCAGTATTTT.

The J gene is TRBJ2-1, the V gene TRBV14; a weak D match, TRBD2 (5 bases). V lost 6 bases to trimming and J lost 4 bases, with 13 bases between them. This CDR3 comprises 14 residues. Per germline, CDR1 SGHDN and CDR2 FVKESK. The CDR3 loop reads CASSYWTGYNEQFF. CDR3 nucleotides: TGTGCCAGCAGTTATTGGACGGGGTACAATGAGCAGTTCTTC.

The V and J genes are TRBV4-1 and TRBJ1-5; no firm D call. In germline, CDR1 is MGHRA, CDR2 YSYEKL. The CDR3 covers 16 residues. The V gene lost 1 base and the J gene lost 6 bases, with 16 bases spanning the gap. The CDR3: CASSQVFLGESQPQHF. The CDR3 region has the DNA TGCGCCAGCAGCCAAGTCTTCCTCGGGGAGTCTCAGCCCCAGCATTTT.

The chain links TRBV4-3 to TRBJ2-3; D remains ambiguous. Trimming took 1 base from V and 4 from J, leaving 9 bases between them. The CDR3 runs to 14 residues. Per germline, CDR1 LGHNA and CDR2 YSLEER. In DNA form, the CDR3 reads TGCGCCAGCAGCCAAGGGACCACACCAGATACGCAGTATTTT. Amino acids: CASSQGTTPDTQYF.

V usage is TRBV29-1 and J usage is TRBJ1-2, with 8 nucleotides matching TRBD1. The J segment lost 2 bases and the V segment lost 4 bases, leaving 12 bases of the junction unmatched. The CDR3 is made up of 16 amino acids. In germline, CDR1 is SQVTM, CDR2 ANQGSEA. CDR3 nucleotides: TGCAGCGTTGGAGTTAAAGGGACAGGCGAGAACTATGGCTACACCTTC. Translated: CSVGVKGTGENYGYTF.

The sample holds many counts of this clonotype. This rearrangement joins TRBV12-3 or TRBV12-4 to TRBJ1-6, with no clear D. CDR3 length: 13 amino acids. Trimming left V 5 bases short and J 10 bases short, with 12 bases between. CDR3 residues: CASSPTTQSPLHF. The CDR3 region has the DNA TGTGCCAGCAGTCCGACCACACAATCACCCCTCCACTTT.

This clonotype occurred a few times. V is TRBV7-9 and J is TRBJ2-7, with D possibly matching TRBD2 (5 bases). Trimming shortened V by 1 base and J by 3 bases, and 7 bases separated the two germline ends. The germline V gene has CDR1 SEHNR and CDR2 FQNEAQ (reference sequence). The CDR3 has 13 amino acids. The CDR3 DNA sequence: TGTGCCAGCAGCTTAGTGGACTTCTACGAGCAGTACTTC. It specifies CASSLVDFYEQYF.

The chain links TRBV6-5 to TRBJ1-5, with D possibly matching TRBD1 (5 bases). The CDR3 totals 13 residues. Germline CDR1 is MNHEY and CDR2 is SVGAGI. Between the trimmed V and J ends, which lost 5 bases and 5 bases, there was a span of 10 bases. The CDR3 DNA is TGTGCCAGCAGTAACAGGTGGGATCAGCCCCAGCATTTT. It is translated as CASSNRWDQPQHF.

This chain links TRBV18 with TRBJ1-5; TRBD1 agrees at 9 bases. CDR3 length equals 15 residues. Trimming took 3 bases from V and 4 from J; bases not matched to a gene: 4. Germline lookup yields CDR1 KGHSH and CDR2 LQKENI. CDR3 sequence (DNA): TGTGCCAGCTCACCCCTGGGACAGGGAAATCAGCCCCAGCATTTT. It yields the protein CASSPLGQGNQPQHF.